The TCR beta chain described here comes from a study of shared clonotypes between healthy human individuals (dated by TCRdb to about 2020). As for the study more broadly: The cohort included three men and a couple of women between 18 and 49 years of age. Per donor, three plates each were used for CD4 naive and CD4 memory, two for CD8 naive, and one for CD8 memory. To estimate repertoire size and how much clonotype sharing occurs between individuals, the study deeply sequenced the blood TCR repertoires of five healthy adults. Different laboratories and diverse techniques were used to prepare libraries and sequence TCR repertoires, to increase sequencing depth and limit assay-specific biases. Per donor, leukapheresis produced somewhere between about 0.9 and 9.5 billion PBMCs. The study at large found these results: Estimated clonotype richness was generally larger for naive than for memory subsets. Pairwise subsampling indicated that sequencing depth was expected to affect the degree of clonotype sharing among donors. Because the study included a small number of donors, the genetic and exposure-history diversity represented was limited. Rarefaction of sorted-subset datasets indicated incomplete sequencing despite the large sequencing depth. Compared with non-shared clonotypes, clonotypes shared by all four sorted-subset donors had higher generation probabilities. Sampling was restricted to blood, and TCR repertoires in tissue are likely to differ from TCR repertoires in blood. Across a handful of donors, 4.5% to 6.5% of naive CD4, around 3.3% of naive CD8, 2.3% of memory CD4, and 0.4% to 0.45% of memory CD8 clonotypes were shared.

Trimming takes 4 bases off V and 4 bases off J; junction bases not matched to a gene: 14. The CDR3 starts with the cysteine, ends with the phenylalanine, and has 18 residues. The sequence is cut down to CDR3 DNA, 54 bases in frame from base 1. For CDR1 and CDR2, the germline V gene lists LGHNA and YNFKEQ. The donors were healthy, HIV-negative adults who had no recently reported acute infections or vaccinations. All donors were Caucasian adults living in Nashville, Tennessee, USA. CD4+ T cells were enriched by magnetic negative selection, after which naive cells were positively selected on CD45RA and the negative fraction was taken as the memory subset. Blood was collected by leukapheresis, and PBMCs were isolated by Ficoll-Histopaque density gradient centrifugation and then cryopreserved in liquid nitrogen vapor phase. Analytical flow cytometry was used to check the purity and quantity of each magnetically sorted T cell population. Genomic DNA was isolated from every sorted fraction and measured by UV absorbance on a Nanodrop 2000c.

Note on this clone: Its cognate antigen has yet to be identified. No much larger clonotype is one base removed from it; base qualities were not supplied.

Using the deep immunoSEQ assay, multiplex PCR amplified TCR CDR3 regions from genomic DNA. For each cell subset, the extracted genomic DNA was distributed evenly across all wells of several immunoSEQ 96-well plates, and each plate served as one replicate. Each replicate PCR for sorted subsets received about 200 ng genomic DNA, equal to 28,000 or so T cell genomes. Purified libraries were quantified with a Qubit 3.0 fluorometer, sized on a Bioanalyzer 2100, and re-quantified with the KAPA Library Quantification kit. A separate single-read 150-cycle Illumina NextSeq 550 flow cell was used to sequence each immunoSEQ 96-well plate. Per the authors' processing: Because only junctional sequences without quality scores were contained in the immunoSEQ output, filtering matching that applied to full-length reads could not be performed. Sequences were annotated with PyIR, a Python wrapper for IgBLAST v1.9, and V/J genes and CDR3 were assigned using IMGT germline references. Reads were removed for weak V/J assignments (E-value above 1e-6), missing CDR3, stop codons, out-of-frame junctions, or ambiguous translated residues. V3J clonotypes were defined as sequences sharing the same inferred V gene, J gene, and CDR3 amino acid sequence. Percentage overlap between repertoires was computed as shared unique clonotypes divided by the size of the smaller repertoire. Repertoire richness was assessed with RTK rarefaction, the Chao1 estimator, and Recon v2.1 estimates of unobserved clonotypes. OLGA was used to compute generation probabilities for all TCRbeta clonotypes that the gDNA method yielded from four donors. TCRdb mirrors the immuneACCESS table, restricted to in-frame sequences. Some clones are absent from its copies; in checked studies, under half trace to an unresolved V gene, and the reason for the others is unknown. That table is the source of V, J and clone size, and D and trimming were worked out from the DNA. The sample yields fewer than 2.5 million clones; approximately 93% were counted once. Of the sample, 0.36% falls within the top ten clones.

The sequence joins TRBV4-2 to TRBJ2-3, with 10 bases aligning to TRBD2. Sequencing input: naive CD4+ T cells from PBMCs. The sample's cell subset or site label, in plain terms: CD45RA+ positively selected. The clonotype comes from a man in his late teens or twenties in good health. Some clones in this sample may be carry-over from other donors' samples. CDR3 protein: CASSPRTSGRTGPDTQYF. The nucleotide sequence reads TGTGCCAGCAGCCCCCGGACTAGCGGTCGAACGGGGCCAGATACGCAGTATTTT.